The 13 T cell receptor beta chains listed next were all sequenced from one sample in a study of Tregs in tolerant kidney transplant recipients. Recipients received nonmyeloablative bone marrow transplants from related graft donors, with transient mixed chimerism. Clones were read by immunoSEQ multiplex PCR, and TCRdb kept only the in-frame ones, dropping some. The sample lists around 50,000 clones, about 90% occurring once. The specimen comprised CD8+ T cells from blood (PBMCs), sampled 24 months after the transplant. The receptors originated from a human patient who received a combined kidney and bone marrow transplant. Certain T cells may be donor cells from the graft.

The DNA for the CDR3 is TGTGCCAGCAGCGTAGGGGTTTCGTATTCGGGGGTACCCTCCTACGAGCAGTACTTC. It is translated as CASSVGVSYSGVPSYEQYF. This chain connects TRBV9 to TRBJ2-7; tentative D call: TRBD2 (6 bases). The CDR3 length is 19 residues. V dropped 0 bases and J dropped 0 bases, with 22 bases sitting between them. CDR1 and CDR2 from the germline V gene are SGDLS and YYNGEE.

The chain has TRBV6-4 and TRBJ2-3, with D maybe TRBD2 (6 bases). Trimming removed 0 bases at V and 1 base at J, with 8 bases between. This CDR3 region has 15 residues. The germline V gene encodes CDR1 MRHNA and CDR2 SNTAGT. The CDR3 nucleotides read TGTGCCAGCAGTGACTCGAGGGAGGGCACAGATACGCAGTATTTT. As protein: CASSDSREGTDTQYF.

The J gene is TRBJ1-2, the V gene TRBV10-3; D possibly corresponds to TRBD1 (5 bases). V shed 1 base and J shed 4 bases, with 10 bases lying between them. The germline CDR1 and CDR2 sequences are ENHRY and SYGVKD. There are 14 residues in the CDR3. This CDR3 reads CAISELDSFYGYTF. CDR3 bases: TGTGCCATCAGTGAGTTAGACAGCTTCTATGGCTACACCTTC.

The CDR3: CASSQIGGTGELFF. The CDR3 DNA reads as TGTGCCAGCAGCCAAATAGGGGGCACCGGGGAGCTGTTTTTT. The chain employs TRBV7-3 and TRBJ2-2; perhaps TRBD1 as D (6 bases). Germline CDR1 SGHTA, CDR2 FQGTGA. V was clipped by 5 bases and J by 4 bases, with 11 bases between them. The CDR3 sequence is 14 residues long. The complete variable domain, with remaining parts taken from reference TRBV7-3 and TRBJ2-2, reads GAGVSQTPSNKVTEKGKYVELRCDPISGHTALYWYRQSLGQGPEFLIYFQGTGAADDSGLPNDRFFAVRPEGSVSTLKIQRTERGDSAVYLCASSQIGGTGELFFGEGSRLTVL.

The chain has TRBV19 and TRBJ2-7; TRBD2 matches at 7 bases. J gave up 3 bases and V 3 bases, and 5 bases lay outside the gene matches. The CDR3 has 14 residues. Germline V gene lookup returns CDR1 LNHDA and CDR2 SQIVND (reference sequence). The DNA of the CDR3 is TGTGCCAGTAGTATCTCCAGCGGGGTCTACGAGCAGTACTTC. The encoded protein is CASSISSGVYEQYF.

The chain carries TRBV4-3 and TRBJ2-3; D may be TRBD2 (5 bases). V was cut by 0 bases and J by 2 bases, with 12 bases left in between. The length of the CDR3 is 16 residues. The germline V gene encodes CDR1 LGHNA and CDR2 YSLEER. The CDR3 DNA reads TGCGCCAGCAGCCAAGATCACCGGACTCTCACAGATACGCAGTATTTT. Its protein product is CASSQDHRTLTDTQYF.

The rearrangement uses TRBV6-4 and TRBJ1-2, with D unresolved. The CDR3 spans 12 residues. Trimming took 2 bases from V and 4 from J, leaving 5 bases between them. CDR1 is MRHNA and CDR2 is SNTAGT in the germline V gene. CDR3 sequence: CASSDEGYGYTF. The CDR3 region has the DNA TGTGCCAGCAGTGACGAGGGCTATGGCTACACCTTC.

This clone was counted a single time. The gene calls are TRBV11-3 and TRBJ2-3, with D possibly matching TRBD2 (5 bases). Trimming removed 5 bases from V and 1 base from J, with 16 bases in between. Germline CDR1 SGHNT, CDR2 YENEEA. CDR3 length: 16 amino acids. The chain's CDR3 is CASSTLGVLGTDTQYF. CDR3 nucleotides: TGTGCCAGCAGCACCCTTGGCGTACTAGGCACAGATACGCAGTATTTT.

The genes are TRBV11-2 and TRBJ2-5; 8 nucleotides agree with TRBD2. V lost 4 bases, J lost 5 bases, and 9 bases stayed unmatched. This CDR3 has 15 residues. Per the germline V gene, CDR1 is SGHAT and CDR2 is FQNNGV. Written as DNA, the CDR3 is TGTGCCAGCAGCTACACCAGCGGGGGACGGGAGACCCAGTACTTC. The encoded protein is CASSYTSGGRETQYF. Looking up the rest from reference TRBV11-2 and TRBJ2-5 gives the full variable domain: EAGVAQSPRYKIIEKRQSVAFWCNPISGHATLYWYQQILGQGPKLLIQFQNNGVVDDSQLPKDRFSAERLKGVDSTLKIQPAKLEDSAVYLCASSYTSGGRETQYFGPGTRLLVL.

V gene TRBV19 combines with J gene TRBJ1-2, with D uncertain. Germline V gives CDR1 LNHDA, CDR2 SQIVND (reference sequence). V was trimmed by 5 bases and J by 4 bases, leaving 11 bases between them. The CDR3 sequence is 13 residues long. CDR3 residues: CASSPSRVYGYTF. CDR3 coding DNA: TGTGCCAGTAGTCCCTCTAGAGTCTATGGCTACACCTTC.

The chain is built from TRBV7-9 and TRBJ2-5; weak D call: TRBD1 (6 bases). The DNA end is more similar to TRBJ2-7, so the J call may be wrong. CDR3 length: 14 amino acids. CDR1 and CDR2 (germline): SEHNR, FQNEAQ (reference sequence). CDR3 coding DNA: TGTGCCAGCAGCTTACAGGGGATCTCCTACGAGCAGTACTTC. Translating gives CASSLQGISYEQYF.

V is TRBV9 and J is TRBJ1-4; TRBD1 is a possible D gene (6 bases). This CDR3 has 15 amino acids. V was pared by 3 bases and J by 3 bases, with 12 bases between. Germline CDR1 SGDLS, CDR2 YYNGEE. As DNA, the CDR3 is TGTGCCAGCAGCGAGTCAGGGGCGCCTAATGAAAAACTGTTTTTT. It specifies CASSESGAPNEKLFF.

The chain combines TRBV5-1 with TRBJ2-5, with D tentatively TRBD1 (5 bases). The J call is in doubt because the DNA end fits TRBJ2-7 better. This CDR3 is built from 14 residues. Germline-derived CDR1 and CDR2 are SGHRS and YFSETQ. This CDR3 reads CASSSTRRVDEQYF. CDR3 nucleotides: TGCGCCAGCAGCTCGACCCGCAGGGTCGACGAGCAGTACTTC.